What follows are 18 T cell receptor beta chains derived from one specimen sequenced in a study of blood T cell repertoires in COVID-19. Using immunoSEQ multiplex PCR, the repertoire was profiled, and TCRdb retains in-frame clones only, with some absent. The sample lists over 150,000 clones; 70% to 90% were seen once. Sequencing input: peripheral blood. The origin of the receptors is a man aged 45-65 years with COVID-19, enrolled during active disease.

The rearrangement uses TRBV6-1 and TRBJ2-7, with 12 nucleotides matching TRBD2. This CDR3 spans 17 amino acids. The germline CDR1 and CDR2 sequences are MNHNS and SASEGT. The V and J ends lost 4 bases and 2 bases, in that order; junction bases with no gene match: 9. The CDR3: CASSASSLAGGPYEQYF. CDR3 nucleotides: TGTGCCAGCAGTGCGTCATCACTAGCGGGAGGACCCTACGAGCAGTACTTC.

This clone has just one count. This chain uses TRBV27 with TRBJ2-7; 9 bases are a match to TRBD1. Looked up from germline, CDR1 is MNHEY and CDR2 is SMNVEV (reference sequence). Losses at the gene ends were 6 bases for V and 5 bases for J; bases not matched to a gene: 14. This CDR3 has 16 residues. The CDR3 sequence is CASREAGTGFLHEQYF. In DNA, the CDR3 is TGTGCCAGCAGGGAAGCCGGGACAGGGTTTCTCCACGAGCAGTACTTC.

The chain has TRBV29-1 and TRBJ2-5; weak D call: TRBD2 (6 bases). CDR1 is SQVTM, CDR2 ANQGSEA, per germline. This CDR3 is built from 12 residues. Between the trimmed V and J ends, which lost 5 bases and 3 bases, there was a span of 10 bases. CDR3 nucleotides: TGCAGCGTTCGGGGGACCGAAGAGACCCAGTACTTC. Amino acids: CSVRGTEETQYF.

The chain employs TRBV2 and TRBJ1-2; 8 bases line up with TRBD1. This CDR3 has 13 residues. Germline assignment: CDR1 SNHLY and CDR2 FYNNEI. Trimming removed 8 bases from V and 6 bases from J; junction bases left unmatched: 8. The CDR3 bases are TGTGCCAGCCGGACAGGGACTGGGAATGGCTACACCTTC. Translating gives CASRTGTGNGYTF. The full variable domain, rest sourced from reference TRBV2 and TRBJ1-2, is EPEVTQTPSHQVTQMGQEVILRCVPISNHLYFYWYRQILGQKVEFLVSFYNNEISEKSEIFDDQFSVERPDGSNFTLKIRSTKLEDSAMYFCASRTGTGNGYTFGSGTRLTVV.

The J gene is TRBJ1-2, the V gene TRBV7-8, with a tentative D call TRBD1 (5 bases). The CDR3 length is 14 residues. The germline V and J ends were trimmed by 1 base and 4 bases, with 10 bases remaining between them. Germline V gene lookup returns CDR1 SGHVS and CDR2 FQNEAQ. CDR3: CASSLEGFSYGYTF. The CDR3 DNA reads TGTGCCAGCAGCTTAGAGGGGTTTAGCTATGGCTACACCTTC.

This chain links TRBV5-4 with TRBJ2-2, with 7 positions matching TRBD1. Germline CDR1 reads SGHNT; CDR2 reads YYREEE (reference sequence). The CDR3 consists of 17 residues. Germline trimming cut 4 bases from V and 0 bases from J; bases unmatched to any gene: 9. The CDR3: CASSPSLTGPNTGELFF. CDR3 bases: TGTGCCAGCAGCCCCAGTTTGACAGGGCCGAACACCGGGGAGCTGTTTTTT.

V is TRBV7-3 and J is TRBJ2-3, with 10 bases matching TRBD1. The CDR3 has 14 amino acids. CDR1 is SGHTA, CDR2 FQGTGA, per germline. Trimming removed 3 bases from V and 4 bases from J; junction bases left unmatched: 1. The CDR3 loop is CASSFGQGADTQYF. The CDR3 region has the DNA TGTGCCAGCAGCTTCGGACAGGGGGCAGATACGCAGTATTTT.

The chain carries TRBV5-1 and TRBJ2-7; D is perhaps TRBD1 (6 bases). With 4 bases removed from V and 1 base from J, the gap between germline ends came to 9 bases. CDR1 is SGHRS and CDR2 is YFSETQ in the germline V gene. The CDR3 is 13 amino acids. As DNA, the CDR3 is TGCGCCAGCAGCAGGGACAATTCCTACGAGCAGTACTTC. Translating gives CASSRDNSYEQYF.

The genes are TRBV18 and TRBJ2-3; 8 nucleotides align to TRBD1. This CDR3 has 17 amino acids. CDR1 and CDR2 (germline): KGHSH, LQKENI. The V and J ends lost 2 bases and 3 bases, in that order; junction bases with no gene match: 10. CDR3 loop: CASSPKPTGTGTDTQYF. CDR3 in DNA: TGTGCCAGCTCACCAAAACCGACAGGGACAGGAACAGATACGCAGTATTTT.

The chain joins TRBV3-1 (or the pseudogene TRBV3-2) to TRBJ1-4; D remains ambiguous. The CDR3 spans 15 residues. Trimming cost V 2 bases and J 7 bases, with 14 bases left between them. Germline V CDR1 and CDR2: LGHDT, YNNKEL (reference sequence). CDR3 loop: CASSQKVGGSEKLFF. In nucleotides, the CDR3 is TGTGCCAGCAGCCAAAAGGTGGGAGGAAGTGAAAAACTGTTTTTT.

The chain joins TRBV18 to TRBJ2-7; D perhaps matches TRBD2 (6 bases). V lost 4 bases, J lost 3 bases, and 19 bases lay in between. The CDR3 spans 16 residues. Germline CDR1 KGHSH, CDR2 LQKENI. The CDR3 here is CASSRLLAGQFYEQYF. CDR3 bases: TGTGCCAGCTCACGCCTACTGGCGGGGCAGTTCTACGAGCAGTACTTC.

The rearrangement links TRBV15 to TRBJ1-6, with D perhaps matching TRBD1 (5 bases). V was cut by 0 bases and J by 5 bases, with 8 bases left in between. CDR1 LNHNV and CDR2 YYDKDF come from the germline V gene (reference sequence). This CDR3 comprises 15 residues. The CDR3 protein is CATSREGGDNSPLHF. The CDR3 nucleotides read TGTGCCACCAGCAGAGAGGGAGGGGATAATTCACCCCTCCACTTT. The whole variable domain, remainder taken from reference TRBV15 and TRBJ1-6, is DAMVIQNPRYQVTQFGKPVTLSCSQTLNHNVMYWYQQKSSQAPKLLFHYYDKDFNNEADTPDNFQSRRPNTSFCFLDIRSPGLGDTAMYLCATSREGGDNSPLHFGNGTRLTVT.

The chain joins TRBV11-3 to TRBJ2-2; TRBD1 is a possible D gene (6 bases). This CDR3 is 14 amino acids long. Germline V gives CDR1 SGHNT, CDR2 YENEEA. V lost 8 bases and J lost 0, with 10 bases in between. In nucleotides, the CDR3 is TGTGCCAGCGGGGGCGGACCGAACACCGGGGAGCTGTTTTTT. This sequence encodes CASGGGPNTGELFF.

This clone was observed a single time. The rearrangement joins TRBV27 to TRBJ1-6; D perhaps matches TRBD1 (6 bases). This CDR3 contains 15 residues. The V end was cut by 6 bases, the J end by 5 bases, with 14 bases between. The germline gives CDR1 MNHEY, CDR2 SMNVEV (reference sequence). The CDR3 loop is CASSQRQAHNSPLHF. The DNA of the CDR3 is TGTGCCAGCAGCCAACGACAGGCACATAATTCACCCCTCCACTTT.

The CDR3 sequence: CASSLVAVEKLFF. The DNA of the CDR3 is TGTGCCAGCAGCTTGGTAGCGGTGGAAAAACTGTTTTTT. The genes are TRBV5-6 and TRBJ1-4; D uncertain. The CDR3 spans 13 residues. CDR1 is SGHDT, CDR2 YYEEEE, per germline. V was cut by 0 bases and J by 8 bases, with 8 bases left in between.

In DNA form, the CDR3 reads TGTGCTAGTGGTTTGGTATTACGGGGGGACAACACCGGGGAGCTGTTTTTT. As protein: CASGLVLRGDNTGELFF. The rearrangement uses TRBV12-5 and TRBJ2-2; 7 bases align to TRBD2. This CDR3 is built from 17 residues. Looked up from germline, CDR1 is LGHNT and CDR2 is FRNRAP. Losses at the gene ends were 0 bases for V and 2 bases for J; bases not matched to a gene: 6.

This clone was recorded a few times. This chain uses TRBV3-1 (or the pseudogene TRBV3-2) with TRBJ2-7; the D gene is possibly TRBD2 (6 bases). Germline-derived CDR1 and CDR2 are LGHDT and YNNKEL (reference sequence). Trimming removed 0 bases from V and 5 bases from J, with 11 bases in between. CDR3 length: 14 amino acids. CDR3 coding DNA: TGTGCCAGCAGCCAAGAGGGGGGAAGCCACGAGCAGTACTTC. It encodes CASSQEGGSHEQYF.

This chain's CDR3 is CATSRAGGEVFDEKLFF. CDR3 DNA: TGTGCCACCAGCAGGGCAGGGGGCGAGGTGTTCGATGAAAAACTGTTTTTT. The rearrangement links TRBV15 to TRBJ1-4, with 8 positions matching TRBD1. V dropped 3 bases and J dropped 6; count of bases not matched to a gene: 12. The length of the CDR3 is 17 residues. CDR1 is LNHNV and CDR2 is YYDKDF in the germline V gene (reference sequence).